This TCR beta chain appears in the sequencing data of a study of T cell responses to AZD1222 COVID-19 vaccine. Study outcomes and limitations: A reported finding is that nearly half of spike-specific TCRs target unmutated variant regions. Only after the peak T cell response were repertoires sampled.

This CDR3 is 18 amino acids long. Trimming cost V 3 bases and J 7 bases, with 26 bases left between them. Germline V CDR1 and CDR2: SGDLS, YYNGEE. The assay was immunoSEQ multiplex PCR, and TCRdb's table has in-frame clones only and misses some. The sample lists about 130,000 clones; 87% were seen once. Comment on this clone: Its antigen is not known.

The sequence derives from an adult in good health. The specimen comprised peripheral blood, sampled on day 0 of AZD1222 vaccination. The chain links TRBV9 to TRBJ2-1, with D tentatively TRBD2 (6 bases). CDR3 sequence: CASSGWVRERPGGNEQFF. The CDR3 coding sequence is TGTGCCAGCAGCGGGTGGGTACGGGAGCGGCCAGGAGGAAATGAGCAGTTCTTC.